A single sample gave rise to the 26 T cell receptor beta chains below, sequenced in a study of T cells in tuberculosis. Cells were sorted from thawed PBMC rested overnight and stained with GMM-loaded CD1B tetramer, viability dye and anti-CD3. The lipid loaded on the CD1B tetramers was C32 glucose monomycolate from Rhodococcus equi. The method was immunoSEQ multiplex PCR; TCRdb's version includes in-frame clones alone and lacks a portion of them. The table lists tens of thousands of clones, roughly 90% of them singletons. Sequenced: CD1b-GMM tetramer-negative cells sorted from PBMCs. All receptors come from an adult woman with latent tuberculosis.

This clone was picked up one time. Other DNA sequences in this specimen translate into the identical CDR3. The rearrangement links TRBV5-1 to TRBJ2-1; a weak D match, TRBD1 (6 bases). This CDR3 spans 16 amino acids. Per germline, CDR1 SGHRS and CDR2 YFSETQ. Trimming removed 1 base from V and 1 base from J, with 12 bases in between. DNA for the CDR3: TGCGCCAGCAGCTTGTCGGTCAGGGGATCCTACAATGAGCAGTTCTTC. Translated, it gives CASSLSVRGSYNEQFF.

This clone has only a few counts. V is TRBV7-9 and J is TRBJ1-1, with TRBD1 as a possible D gene (6 bases). Germline CDR1 and CDR2: SEHNR and FQNEAQ (reference sequence). V gave up 0 bases and J gave up 8 bases, with 13 bases separating them. There are 14 residues in the CDR3. The CDR3 here is CASSLAGGRDEAFF. In nucleotides, the CDR3 is TGTGCCAGCAGCTTAGCTGGGGGCAGGGACGAAGCTTTCTTT.

The chain combines TRBV28 with TRBJ2-1; 8 bases fit TRBD2. From germline, CDR1 is MDHEN and CDR2 SYDVKM. This CDR3 contains 14 residues. V shed 7 bases and J 6 bases; nucleotides not matched to a gene: 8. This CDR3 is CASTRGAGVNEQFF. The CDR3 region has the DNA TGTGCCAGCACCCGAGGAGCGGGGGTCAATGAGCAGTTCTTC.

As DNA, the CDR3 is TGCAGCGTCCGGACAGGCTATGGCTACACCTTC. Its protein is CSVRTGYGYTF. V and J are TRBV29-1 and TRBJ1-2; 7 nucleotides align to TRBD1. J was trimmed by 4 bases and V by 6 bases; bases with no gene match: 2. The germline gives CDR1 SQVTM, CDR2 ANQGSEA. CDR3 size: 11 residues.

The gene calls are TRBV6-6 and TRBJ1-4, with D possibly matching TRBD1 (5 bases). Per germline, CDR1 MNHNY and CDR2 SVGAGI (reference sequence). V was clipped by 10 bases and J by 8 bases, with 20 bases between them. CDR3 length: 14 residues. The CDR3 reads CANPAGNRGEKLFF. The CDR3, as DNA: TGTGCCAACCCGGCGGGGAATAGGGGCGAAAAACTGTTTTTT.

In the case of this clone: Other DNA sequences of this sample code for an identical CDR3. V gene TRBV7-9 combines with J gene TRBJ2-2; no definite D call. This CDR3 is 13 amino acids long. Deletions cut 3 bases from V and 5 bases from J, with 7 bases between. Germline loops: CDR1 SEHNR, CDR2 FQNEAQ (reference sequence). CDR3 nucleotide sequence: TGTGCCAGCAGCTTCCCTACTACCGGGGAGCTGTTTTTT. Residues: CASSFPTTGELFF.

V gene TRBV5-1 combines with J gene TRBJ2-3, with 8 bases aligning to TRBD1. With 2 bases clipped from V and 0 bases from J, the junction kept 5 bases outside the gene matches. This CDR3 has 16 amino acids. Germline V gene data show CDR1 as SGHRS and CDR2 as YFSETQ. CDR3 sequence (DNA): TGCGCCAGCAGCTTACTAAGGACAGGGAGCACAGATACGCAGTATTTT. Encoded protein: CASSLLRTGSTDTQYF.

The rearrangement links TRBV18 to TRBJ1-1, with D hard to call. This CDR3 has 13 residues. V lost 2 bases and J lost 2, with 6 bases in between. Germline values: CDR1 KGHSH, CDR2 LQKENI. CDR3 nucleotide sequence: TGTGCCAGCTCACCAAACAGCAACACTGAAGCTTTCTTT. Residues: CASSPNSNTEAFF.

The V call is TRBV19, the J call TRBJ1-5; 7 bases line up with TRBD1. The V and J ends lost 1 base and 4 bases, in that order; junction bases with no gene match: 4. This CDR3 contains 15 residues. Germline V gene sequence: CDR1 LNHDA, CDR2 SQIVND (reference sequence). The CDR3 region is CASSIVSRGNQPQHF. CDR3 nucleotides: TGTGCCAGTAGTATAGTCTCCAGGGGGAATCAGCCCCAGCATTTT.

This sequence joins TRBV5-1 and TRBJ1-1; 10 bases are shared with TRBD1. CDR1 and CDR2 from the germline V gene are SGHRS and YFSETQ. The CDR3 has 14 amino acids. After removal of 6 bases from V and 2 bases from J, the junction contained 4 bases not matched to a gene. CDR3: CASTKTGGNTEAFF. CDR3 nucleotides: TGCGCCAGCACCAAGACAGGGGGCAACACTGAAGCTTTCTTT. Variable domain in full (rest from reference TRBV5-1 and TRBJ1-1): KAGVTQTPRYLIKTRGQQVTLSCSPISGHRSVSWYQQTPGQGLQFLFEYFSETQRNKGNFPGRFSGRQFSNSRSEMNVSTLELGDSALYLCASTKTGGNTEAFFGQGTRLTVV.

V is TRBV27 and J is TRBJ1-2, with 9 bases fitting TRBD1. This CDR3 has 13 amino acids. V gave up 2 bases and J gave up 10 bases; unmatched junction bases: 5. The germline V gene encodes CDR1 MNHEY and CDR2 SMNVEV (reference sequence). CDR3 bases: TGTGCCAGCAGTTTACTACAGGGGGCGGACTACACCTTC. Residues: CASSLLQGADYTF.

V is TRBV19 and J is TRBJ1-5; maybe TRBD1 (5 bases). The CDR3 is 16 residues long. Germline assignment: CDR1 LNHDA and CDR2 SQIVND (reference sequence). V was cut by 5 bases and J by 2 bases, with 16 bases left in between. The CDR3: CASSPHRAQGNQPQHF. CDR3 bases: TGTGCCAGTAGTCCCCATAGGGCACAGGGCAATCAGCCCCAGCATTTT.

The chain is built from TRBV10-3 and TRBJ1-2; 7 nucleotides agree with TRBD1. Germline assignment: CDR1 ENHRY and CDR2 SYGVKD. The V and J ends lost 3 bases and 6 bases, in that order; junction bases with no gene match: 4. The CDR3 covers 13 residues. This CDR3 is CAISDRQGDGYTF. DNA of the CDR3: TGTGCCATCAGTGATCGGCAGGGGGATGGCTACACCTTC.

This rearrangement joins TRBV6-6 to TRBJ2-7; the D gene is possibly TRBD2 (5 bases). This CDR3 has 14 amino acids. CDR1 and CDR2 from the germline V gene are MNHNY and SVGAGI (reference sequence). Trimming cost V 0 bases and J 3 bases, with 9 bases left between them. CDR3 region: CASSYSMGVYEQYV. The CDR3 DNA reads as TGTGCCAGCAGTTACTCGATGGGAGTCTACGAGCAGTACGTC.

The chain couples TRBV28 to TRBJ2-1; tentatively, D is TRBD2 (5 bases). Germline V gene sequence: CDR1 MDHEN, CDR2 SYDVKM. This CDR3 contains 14 residues. Deletions cut 6 bases from V and 3 bases from J, with 12 bases between. CDR3: CASRPGTYYNEQFF. The CDR3 bases are TGTGCCAGCAGGCCGGGAACTTACTACAATGAGCAGTTCTTC.

The chain links TRBV6-1 to TRBJ1-5; D might be TRBD1 (5 bases). The CDR3 is made up of 15 amino acids. Deletions cut 6 bases from V and 0 bases from J, with 12 bases between. Per the germline V gene, CDR1 is MNHNS and CDR2 is SASEGT. The DNA of the CDR3 is TGTGCCAGCAGAGCACAGGTATATAGCAATCAGCCCCAGCATTTT. It is translated as CASRAQVYSNQPQHF.

This clone appeared once. The chain couples TRBV12-5 to TRBJ2-5; 9 positions match TRBD2. The CDR3 length is 15 residues. Per germline, CDR1 LGHNT and CDR2 FRNRAP. Losses at the gene ends were 7 bases for V and 4 bases for J; bases not matched to a gene: 10. The CDR3, as DNA: TGTGCTAGTGCCTTAGATAGCGGGGGCGGAGAGACCCAGTACTTC. Protein product: CASALDSGGGETQYF.

The chain uses TRBV6-5 and TRBJ1-2; no firm D call. Germline V CDR1 and CDR2: MNHEY, SVGAGI. V was clipped by 5 bases and J by 8 bases, with 12 bases between them. There are 12 residues in the CDR3. CDR3 in DNA: TGTGCCAGCAGTCAACGGGAGGGCGGCTACACCTTC. Its translation is CASSQREGGYTF.

The rearrangement joins TRBV4-1 to TRBJ1-4, with D tentatively TRBD1 (5 bases). V was trimmed by 1 base and J by 0 bases, leaving 9 bases between them. The CDR3 totals 16 residues. The germline V gene has CDR1 MGHRA and CDR2 YSYEKL. The CDR3 here is CASSQGGLATNEKLFF. The CDR3 DNA is TGCGCCAGCAGCCAAGGGGGACTTGCAACTAATGAAAAACTGTTTTTT.

The chain uses TRBV18 and TRBJ1-4; no clear D gene. Germline V gives CDR1 KGHSH, CDR2 LQKENI. The CDR3 covers 14 residues. V was clipped by 0 bases and J by 4 bases, with 6 bases between them. The CDR3, as DNA: TGTGCCAGCTCACCACCGCCGGGTAATGAAAAACTGTTTTTT. It is translated as CASSPPPGNEKLFF.

This clone was picked up one time. The chain has TRBV14 and TRBJ2-1, with D possibly matching TRBD2 (7 bases). The length of the CDR3 is 17 residues. V was cut by 0 bases and J by 4 bases, with 16 bases left in between. Germline lookup yields CDR1 SGHDN and CDR2 FVKESK. CDR3 region: CASSQDSSGGAYNEQFF. The CDR3 coding sequence is TGTGCCAGCAGCCAAGATTCTAGTGGGGGGGCTTACAATGAGCAGTTCTTC.

The J gene is TRBJ2-7, the V gene TRBV6-1, with 8 positions matching TRBD1. The CDR3 runs to 15 residues. CDR1 and CDR2 from the germline V gene are MNHNS and SASEGT. Trimming at V came to 5 bases and at J to 0 bases, leaving 6 bases not matched to a gene. CDR3 nucleotide sequence: TGTGCCAGCAGTAAGGGACAGGCGAGCTCCTACGAGCAGTACTTC. Its protein product is CASSKGQASSYEQYF.

The gene calls are TRBV14 and TRBJ2-7; 11 bases are shared with TRBD2. Trimming at V came to 7 bases and at J to 0 bases, leaving 8 bases not matched to a gene. The CDR3 extends over 16 amino acids. The germline V gene has CDR1 SGHDN and CDR2 FVKESK. The CDR3 DNA is TGTGCCAGCACCGATCTAGCGGGGGGAAGCTCCTACGAGCAGTACGTC. This encodes CASTDLAGGSSYEQYV.

The CDR3 sequence is CASSPNLLAGDYEQYF. CDR3 sequence (DNA): TGTGCCAGCTCACCCAACCTACTAGCGGGGGACTACGAGCAGTACTTC. The chain has TRBV18 and TRBJ2-7; 11 nucleotides match TRBD2. CDR1 KGHSH and CDR2 LQKENI come from the germline V gene. Unmatched junction bases numbered 7, after V lost 3 bases and J lost 3 bases. The CDR3 contains 16 residues.

This chain connects TRBV27 to TRBJ2-3; 9 bases match TRBD2. With V trimmed by 4 bases and J by 2 bases, 10 bases remained unmatched. Per the germline V gene, CDR1 is MNHEY and CDR2 is SMNVEV (reference sequence). The CDR3 loop spans 17 amino acids. CDR3 coding DNA: TGTGCCAGCAGTTCCTCCATTAGCGGGGGTTACACAGATACGCAGTATTTT. Translation gives CASSSSISGGYTDTQYF.

The chain carries TRBV11-2 and TRBJ1-2; D is uncertain. V lost 3 bases to trimming and J lost 3 bases, with 11 bases between them. The germline CDR1 and CDR2 sequences are SGHAT and FQNNGV. CDR3 size: 14 residues. The CDR3 loop reads CASSLTQAHYGYTF. The CDR3 DNA reads as TGTGCCAGCAGCTTGACCCAAGCGCACTATGGCTACACCTTC.